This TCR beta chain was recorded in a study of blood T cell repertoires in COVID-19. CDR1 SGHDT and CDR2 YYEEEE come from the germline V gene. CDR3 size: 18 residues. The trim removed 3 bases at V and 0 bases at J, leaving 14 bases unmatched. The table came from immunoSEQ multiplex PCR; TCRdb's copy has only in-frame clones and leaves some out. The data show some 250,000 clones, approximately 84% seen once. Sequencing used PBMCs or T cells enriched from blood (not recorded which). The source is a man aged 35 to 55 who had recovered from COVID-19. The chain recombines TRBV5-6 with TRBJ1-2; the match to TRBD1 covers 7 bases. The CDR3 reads CASSSSWAGGKTNYGYTF. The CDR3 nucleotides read TGTGCCAGCAGCTCGTCCTGGGCAGGGGGGAAAACTAACTATGGCTACACCTTC.